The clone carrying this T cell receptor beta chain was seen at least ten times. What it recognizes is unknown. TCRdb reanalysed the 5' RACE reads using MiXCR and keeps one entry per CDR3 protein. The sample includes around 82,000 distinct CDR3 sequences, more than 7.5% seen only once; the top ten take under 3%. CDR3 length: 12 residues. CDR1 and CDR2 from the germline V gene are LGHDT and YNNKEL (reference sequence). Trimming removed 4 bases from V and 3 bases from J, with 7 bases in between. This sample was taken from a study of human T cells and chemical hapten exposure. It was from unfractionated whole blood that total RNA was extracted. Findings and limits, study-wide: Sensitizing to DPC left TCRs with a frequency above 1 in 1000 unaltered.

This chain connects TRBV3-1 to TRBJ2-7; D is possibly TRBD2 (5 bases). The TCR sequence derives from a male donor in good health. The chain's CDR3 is CASSPRGYEQYF. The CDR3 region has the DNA TGTGCCAGCAGCCCCCGGGGCTACGAGCAGTACTTC.